The entry that follows covers one TCR beta chain sequence. This entry comes from a study of blood T cells in healthy people across ages. The CDR3 consists of 15 residues. The V gene's germline CDR1 is SEHNR and CDR2 FQNEAQ (reference sequence). The J segment lost 6 bases and the V segment lost 5 bases, leaving 7 bases of the junction unmatched. A second PCR, run for roughly 7 to 12 cycles, used a sample-barcoded 5' primer plus a J-beta primer mix. Via MiXCR, TCRdb re-called the 5' RACE reads, giving one row per CDR3 protein. The repertoire holds over a million distinct CDR3 sequences, with roughly 45% as singletons.

The sequenced sample was blood. The receptor's source is a woman aged 60-75 years in good health. This chain uses TRBV7-9 with TRBJ2-7; 13 positions match TRBD2. In DNA, the CDR3 is TGTGCCAGCAGCAACCGACTAGCGGGAGGAGGCGAGCAGTACTTC. Protein: CASSNRLAGGGEQYF.